The 20 T cell receptor beta chains given below trace back to one sample, sequenced in a study of human T cells and chemical hapten exposure. Described time point: patch test 3, about 24 weeks after DPC sensitization. Specified treatment: therapeutic diphenylcyclopropenone sensitization with weekly scalp DPC. One entry per CDR3 protein, called by TCRdb with MiXCR from the RACE reads. The sample carries 130,000 or so distinct CDR3 sequences, about 11% recorded once. Sequenced here: whole blood, sampled in connection with sensitization to the hapten diphenylcyclopropenone (DPC). Source of these receptors: a woman between 50 and 59 years old with alopecia areata. Some clones in this sample may be carry-over from other donors' samples.

The rearrangement joins TRBV4-1 to TRBJ1-5; D is unresolved. This CDR3 spans 13 amino acids. V lost 4 bases to trimming and J lost 5 bases, with 9 bases between them. Germline values: CDR1 MGHRA, CDR2 YSYEKL. Written as DNA, the CDR3 is TGCGCCAGCAGCCCGCAGGTCCATCAGCCCCAGCATTTT. It codes for CASSPQVHQPQHF.

The chain recombines TRBV6-5 with TRBJ2-3; 7 bases are shared with TRBD2. V lost 5 bases, J lost 5 bases, and 4 bases stayed unmatched. Per the germline V gene, CDR1 is MNHEY and CDR2 is SVGAGI. CDR3 length: 13 amino acids. CDR3 region: CASSTGGGDTQYF. CDR3 nucleotides: TGTGCCAGCAGTACTGGGGGGGGAGATACGCAGTATTTT.

CDR3 sequence reads: CASSQASSGNQPQHF. The CDR3 DNA follows: TGTGCCAGCAGCCAGGCTAGCAGTGGCAATCAGCCCCAGCATTTT. This chain uses TRBV3-1 with TRBJ1-5; D is ambiguous. V lost 3 bases, J lost 2 bases, and 11 bases lay in between. CDR3 length: 15 amino acids. CDR1 and CDR2 (germline): LGHDT, YNNKEL (reference sequence).

This clonotype has more than one count but fewer than ten. CDR3 DNA sequence: TGTGCCAGCAGTTTCCAGGGGTTGATCACTGAAGCTTTCTTT. Translated, it gives CASSFQGLITEAFF. This rearrangement joins TRBV6-5 to TRBJ1-1; TRBD1 is a possible D gene (6 bases). Germline lookup yields CDR1 MNHEY and CDR2 SVGAGI. The V end was cut by 4 bases, the J end by 4 bases, with 13 bases between. The CDR3 is 14 amino acids.

This clonotype turned up a few times. This chain uses TRBV18 with TRBJ2-7, with 11 bases matching TRBD2. The CDR3 runs 16 residues. With V trimmed by 3 bases and J by 3 bases, 7 bases remained unmatched. Per germline, CDR1 KGHSH and CDR2 LQKENI. The CDR3 sequence is CASSPLGTSGIYEQYF. CDR3 nucleotide sequence: TGTGCCAGCTCACCCCTAGGGACTAGCGGAATCTACGAGCAGTACTTC.

V and J are TRBV28 and TRBJ1-5, with D unclear. Between the trimmed V and J ends, which lost 7 bases and 3 bases, there was a span of 13 bases. The germline V gene encodes CDR1 MDHEN and CDR2 SYDVKM. The CDR3 totals 14 residues. The CDR3 DNA is TGTGCCAGCACTCCCCTAGGCGACAATCAGCCCCAGCATTTT. This sequence encodes CASTPLGDNQPQHF.

In this sample, this clonotype turned up a few times. DNA for the CDR3: TGTGCCAGCAGTTTTTTCAGCAATAGCAATCAGCCCCAGCATTTT. Translating it yields CASSFFSNSNQPQHF. V usage is TRBV12-3 or TRBV12-4 and J usage is TRBJ1-5; no firm D call. The length of the CDR3 is 15 residues. Trimming left V 3 bases short and J 0 bases short, with 9 bases between.

In this sample, this clonotype turned up many times. This sequence joins TRBV7-6 and TRBJ2-7, with D possibly being TRBD1 or TRBD2 (5 bases each). Germline V gene lookup returns CDR1 SGHVS and CDR2 FNYEAQ. This CDR3 comprises 15 residues. Trimming took off 5 bases at V and 0 bases at J, with 14 bases between the two ends. The CDR3 DNA reads TGTGCCAGCAGCCCCGTGGGACGGGACTCCTACGAGCAGTACTTC. Protein: CASSPVGRDSYEQYF.

The chain combines TRBV5-1 with TRBJ2-4; D is perhaps TRBD1 (6 bases). The CDR3 sequence is 13 residues long. Trimming removed 5 bases at V and 6 bases at J, with 12 bases between. Germline loops: CDR1 SGHRS, CDR2 YFSETQ. CDR3 in amino acids: CASSSGTRNIQYF. The CDR3 DNA reads as TGCGCCAGCAGTTCCGGGACACGAAACATTCAGTACTTC.

The rearrangement uses TRBV7-2 and TRBJ2-7; D possibly corresponds to TRBD1 (6 bases). CDR3 size: 14 residues. With 1 base removed from V and 5 bases from J, the gap between germline ends came to 12 bases. Germline CDR1 SGHTA, CDR2 FQGNSA. CDR3: CASSLGMGADEQYF. The CDR3 DNA sequence: TGTGCCAGCAGCTTAGGTATGGGGGCGGACGAGCAGTACTTC. Variable domain in full (rest from reference TRBV7-2 and TRBJ2-7): GAGVSQSPSNKVTEKGKDVELRCDPISGHTALYWYRQSLGQGLEFLIYFQGNSAPDKSGLPSDRFSAERTGGSVSTLTIQRTQQEDSAVYLCASSLGMGADEQYFGPGTRLTVT.

This clonotype has more than one count but fewer than ten. The chain has TRBV3-1 and TRBJ2-7; the match to TRBD1 covers 8 bases. The CDR3 spans 13 residues. V shed 4 bases and J 5 bases; nucleotides not matched to a gene: 4. Germline V gene sequence: CDR1 LGHDT, CDR2 YNNKEL (reference sequence). CDR3 in amino acids: CASSRQGWDEQYF. For the CDR3, the DNA is TGTGCCAGCAGCCGACAGGGGTGGGACGAGCAGTACTTC.

The table lists this clonotype with many counts. V usage is TRBV27 and J usage is TRBJ2-7; 8 bases are shared with TRBD2. The CDR3 length is 14 residues. Germline V gene lookup returns CDR1 MNHEY and CDR2 SMNVEV (reference sequence). The junction had 3 bases not matched to a gene; V was cut back by 0 bases and J by 5 bases. The CDR3 bases are TGTGCCAGCAGTTTATCAGCGGGGGCCCACGAGCAGTACTTC. It specifies CASSLSAGAHEQYF.

This clonotype was found a few times. The genes are TRBV10-3 and TRBJ2-1; maybe TRBD1 (5 bases). The V end was cut by 3 bases, the J end by 9 bases, with 15 bases between. Germline assignment: CDR1 ENHRY and CDR2 SYGVKD. CDR3 length: 14 amino acids. The CDR3: CAISEDQGVAEQFF. CDR3 nucleotide sequence: TGTGCCATCAGTGAAGATCAAGGGGTGGCTGAGCAGTTCTTC.

This clonotype was counted a few times. The rearrangement joins TRBV20-1 to TRBJ2-7, with 9 bases that match TRBD1. This CDR3 contains 13 residues. Germline CDR1 reads DFQATT; CDR2 reads SNEGSKA (reference sequence). With V trimmed by 1 base and J by 6 bases, 4 bases remained unmatched. The CDR3 DNA is TGCAGTGCTAGAGGGACAGGGGTGATCGAGCAGTACTTC. Protein sequence: CSARGTGVIEQYF.

This clonotype was seen a single time. An end of the junction differs from the germline gene, which may be a read error. The rearrangement uses TRBV5-1 and TRBJ2-2; 10 bases match TRBD1. The CDR3 covers 17 residues. Looked up from germline, CDR1 is SGHRS and CDR2 is YFSETQ. In DNA, the CDR3 is TGCGCCGGCAGGCCGGGGACAGGGGTCTGGAACACCGGGGAGCTGTTTTTT. Its protein is CAGRPGTGVWNTGELFF.

The chain uses TRBV4-3 and TRBJ1-1; 8 nucleotides agree with TRBD1. This CDR3 has 15 amino acids. The V gene's germline CDR1 is LGHNA and CDR2 YSLEER. Trimming removed 3 bases from V and 0 bases from J; junction bases left unmatched: 3. This chain's CDR3 is CASSHGQGMNTEAFF. CDR3 bases: TGCGCCAGCAGCCACGGACAGGGCATGAACACTGAAGCTTTCTTT.

This clonotype was seen a handful of times. The genes are TRBV24-1 and TRBJ2-6, with 8 bases aligning to TRBD1. Per the germline V gene, CDR1 is KGHDR and CDR2 is SFDVKD. J was trimmed by 0 bases and V by 4 bases; bases with no gene match: 7. The CDR3 is 18 residues long. CDR3 in DNA: TGTGCCACCAGTGACGCCGGGACAGGACTCTCTGGGGCCAACGTCCTGACTTTC. Translation: CATSDAGTGLSGANVLTF.

In this sample, this clonotype turned up many times. The V and J genes are TRBV4-1 and TRBJ2-2; 10 bases line up with TRBD1. The CDR3 has 15 amino acids. Germline V lookup: CDR1 MGHRA, CDR2 YSYEKL. The trim removed 4 bases at V and 6 bases at J, leaving 5 bases unmatched. The CDR3 loop is CASSLRDRGPGELFF. The CDR3 DNA is TGCGCCAGCAGCCTCCGGGACAGGGGACCCGGGGAGCTGTTTTTT.

The V gene is TRBV12-3 or TRBV12-4, the J gene TRBJ2-3; 8 bases are a match to TRBD2. The CDR3 length is 16 residues. Unmatched junction bases numbered 10, after V lost 2 bases and J lost 6 bases. This CDR3 reads CASSLTLAGTLDTQYF. CDR3 coding DNA: TGTGCCAGCAGTTTAACCTTAGCGGGGACCCTGGATACGCAGTATTTT.

The sample holds a few counts of this clonotype. The chain is built from TRBV12-3 or TRBV12-4 and TRBJ1-1; no reliable D call. The CDR3 sequence is 13 residues long. V lost 4 bases and J 4 bases, leaving 10 bases between the germline ends. The DNA for the CDR3 is TGTGCCAGCAGTTCTACCAGGCTCACTGAAGCTTTCTTT. This codes for CASSSTRLTEAFF.